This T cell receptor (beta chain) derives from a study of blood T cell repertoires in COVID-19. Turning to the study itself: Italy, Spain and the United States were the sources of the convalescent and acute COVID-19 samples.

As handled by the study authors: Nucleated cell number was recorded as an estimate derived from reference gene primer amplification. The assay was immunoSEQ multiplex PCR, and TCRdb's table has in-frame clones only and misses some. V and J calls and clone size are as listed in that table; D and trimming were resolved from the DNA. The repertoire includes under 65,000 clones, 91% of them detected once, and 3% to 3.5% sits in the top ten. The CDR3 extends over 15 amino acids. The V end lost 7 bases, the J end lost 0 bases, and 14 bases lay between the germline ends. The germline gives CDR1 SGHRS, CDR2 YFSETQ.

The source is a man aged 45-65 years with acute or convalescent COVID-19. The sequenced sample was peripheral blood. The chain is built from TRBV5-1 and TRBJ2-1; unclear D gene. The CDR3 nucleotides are TGCGCCAGCCACCCTGAGAAATTCTCCTACAATGAGCAGTTCTTC. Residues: CASHPEKFSYNEQFF.